Sequencing of this T cell receptor beta chain was carried out in a study of blood T cell repertoires in COVID-19. Study background: The United States, Italy and Spain provided the acute and convalescent COVID-19 samples.

Assay: immunoSEQ multiplex PCR; the TCRdb copy retains only in-frame clones and omits some. This table holds around 280,000 clones, 90% found once. This clone was seen once. The study drew participants aged 18 to 89 years from some 25 US areas. The germline CDR1 and CDR2 sequences are MDHEN and SYDVKM. Unmatched junction bases numbered 10, after V lost 4 bases and J lost 5 bases. The CDR3 runs 16 residues. The sequenced sample consisted of PBMCs or T cells enriched from blood (not recorded which). This TCR came from a young woman with acute COVID-19. The chain is built from TRBV28 and TRBJ1-5, with 8 bases lining up with TRBD1. The CDR3 bases are TGTGCCAGCAGTTCACCCGGACAGGGTAGGGATCAGCCCCAGCATTTT. Amino acids: CASSSPGQGRDQPQHF.